This T cell receptor beta chain is from a study of blood T cell repertoires in COVID-19. Study details: Specimens from acute and convalescent COVID-19 originated in the United States, Italy and Spain. T cells, B-cell-depleted T cells, or PBMCs provided the cDNA or gDNA that served as material.

This CDR3 region has 16 residues. Losses at the gene ends were 6 bases for V and 2 bases for J; bases not matched to a gene: 7. Germline CDR1 is KGHDR and CDR2 is SFDVKD. In the original processing: It was from reference gene primer amplification that nucleated cell counts were estimated. TCRdb's table, derived via immunoSEQ multiplex PCR, lists solely in-frame clones and lacks some. From that table come the V and J calls and clone size; the DNA was used to work out D and trimming. The sample contains about 140,000 clones, roughly 86% of which appear only once. Source material: peripheral blood. The clonotype comes from a woman aged 55-75 years with acute or convalescent COVID-19. V gene TRBV24-1 combines with J gene TRBJ2-3; 10 positions match TRBD2. Here the CDR3 DNA reads TGTGCCACCAGTAACTCACTAGCGGGGTCCACAGATACGCAGTATTTT. Translated: CATSNSLAGSTDTQYF.